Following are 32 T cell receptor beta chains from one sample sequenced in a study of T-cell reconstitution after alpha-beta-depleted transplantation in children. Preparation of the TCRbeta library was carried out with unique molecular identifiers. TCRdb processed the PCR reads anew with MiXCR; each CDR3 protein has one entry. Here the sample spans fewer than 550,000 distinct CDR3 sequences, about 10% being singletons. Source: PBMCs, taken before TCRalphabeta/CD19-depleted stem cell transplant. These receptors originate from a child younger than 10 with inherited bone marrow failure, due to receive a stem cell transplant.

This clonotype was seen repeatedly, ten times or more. The CDR3 protein is CASSSYRDRAFDEQYF. CDR3 DNA: TGTGCCAGCAGCTCATACCGGGACAGGGCATTCGACGAGCAGTACTTC. The gene calls are TRBV28 and TRBJ2-7; 9 bases match TRBD1. CDR3 length: 16 residues. J lost 5 bases, V lost 6 bases, and 14 bases had no gene match. From germline, CDR1 is MDHEN and CDR2 SYDVKM.

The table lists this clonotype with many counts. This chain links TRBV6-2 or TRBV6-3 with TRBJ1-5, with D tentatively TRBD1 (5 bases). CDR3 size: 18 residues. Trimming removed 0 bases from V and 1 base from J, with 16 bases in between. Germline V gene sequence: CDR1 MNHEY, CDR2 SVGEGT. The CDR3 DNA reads TGTGCCAGCAGTTACTCGCCCCCGCTCGGGGGGAGCAATCAGCCCCAGCATTTT. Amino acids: CASSYSPPLGGSNQPQHF.

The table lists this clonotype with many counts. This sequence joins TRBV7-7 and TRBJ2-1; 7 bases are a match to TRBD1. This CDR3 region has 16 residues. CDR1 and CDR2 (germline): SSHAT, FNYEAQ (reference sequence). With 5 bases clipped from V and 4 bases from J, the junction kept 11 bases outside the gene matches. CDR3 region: CASSPRQGPSYNEQFF. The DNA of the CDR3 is TGTGCCAGCAGCCCAAGACAGGGCCCGTCGTACAATGAGCAGTTCTTC.

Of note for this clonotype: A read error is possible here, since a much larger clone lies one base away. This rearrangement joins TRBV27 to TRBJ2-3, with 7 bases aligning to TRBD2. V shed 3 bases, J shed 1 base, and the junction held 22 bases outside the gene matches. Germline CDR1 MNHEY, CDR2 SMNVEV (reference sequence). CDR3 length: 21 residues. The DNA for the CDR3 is TGTGCCAGCAGTTTCCGTTCCCGTGGTCGGGAGGCTGCATTTCGCACAGATACGCAGTATTTT. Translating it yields CASSFRSRGREAAFRTDTQYF.

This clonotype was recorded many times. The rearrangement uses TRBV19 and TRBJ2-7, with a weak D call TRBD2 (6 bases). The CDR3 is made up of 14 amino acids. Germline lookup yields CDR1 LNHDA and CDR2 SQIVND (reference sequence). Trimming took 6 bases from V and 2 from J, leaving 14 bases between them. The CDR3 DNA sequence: TGTGCCAGTAGCCCGGGACTTACCGCCTACGAGCAGTACTTC. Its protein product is CASSPGLTAYEQYF.

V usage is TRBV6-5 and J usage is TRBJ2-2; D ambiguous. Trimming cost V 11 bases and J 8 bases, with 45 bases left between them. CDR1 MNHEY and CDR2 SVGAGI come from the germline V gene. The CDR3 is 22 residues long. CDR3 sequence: CAWGRADCGFTSESYQQGELFF. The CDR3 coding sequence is TGTGCCTGGGGTAGAGCAGACTGTGGCTTCACCTCCGAGTCTTACCAGCAAGGGGAGCTGTTTTTT.

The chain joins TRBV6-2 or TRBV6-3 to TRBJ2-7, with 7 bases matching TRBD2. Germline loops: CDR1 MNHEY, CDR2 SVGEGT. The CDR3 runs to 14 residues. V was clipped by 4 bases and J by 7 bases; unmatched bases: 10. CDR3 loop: CASSSLAGAEEQYF. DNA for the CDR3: TGTGCCAGCAGTTCCCTCGCGGGAGCCGAAGAGCAGTACTTC.

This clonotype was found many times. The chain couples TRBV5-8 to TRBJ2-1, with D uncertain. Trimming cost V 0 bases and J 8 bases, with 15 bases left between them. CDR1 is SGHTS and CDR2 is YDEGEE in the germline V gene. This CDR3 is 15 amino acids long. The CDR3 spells CASSLGQIANDEQFF. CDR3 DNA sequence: TGTGCCAGCAGCTTGGGGCAGATTGCAAACGATGAGCAGTTCTTC.

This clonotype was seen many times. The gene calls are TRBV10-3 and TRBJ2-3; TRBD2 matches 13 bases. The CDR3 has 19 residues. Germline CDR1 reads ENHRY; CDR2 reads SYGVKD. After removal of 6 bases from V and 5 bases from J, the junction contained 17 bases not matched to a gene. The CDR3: CAIRTGLAGSSIVGDTQYF. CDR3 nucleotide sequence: TGTGCCATCAGGACGGGACTAGCGGGATCGTCTATAGTTGGAGATACGCAGTATTTT.

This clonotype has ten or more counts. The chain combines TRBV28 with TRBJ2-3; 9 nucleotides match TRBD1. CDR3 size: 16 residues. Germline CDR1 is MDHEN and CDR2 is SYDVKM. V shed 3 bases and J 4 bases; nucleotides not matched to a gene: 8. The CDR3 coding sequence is TGTGCCAGCAGTTTGTACCGGGACAGGGTCGCAGATACGCAGTATTTT. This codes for CASSLYRDRVADTQYF.

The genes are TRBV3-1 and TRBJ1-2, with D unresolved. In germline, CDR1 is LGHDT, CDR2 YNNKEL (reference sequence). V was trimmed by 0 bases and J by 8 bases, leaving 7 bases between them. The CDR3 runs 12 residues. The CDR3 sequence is CASSQEARGYTF. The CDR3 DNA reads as TGTGCCAGCAGCCAAGAGGCCCGCGGCTACACCTTC.

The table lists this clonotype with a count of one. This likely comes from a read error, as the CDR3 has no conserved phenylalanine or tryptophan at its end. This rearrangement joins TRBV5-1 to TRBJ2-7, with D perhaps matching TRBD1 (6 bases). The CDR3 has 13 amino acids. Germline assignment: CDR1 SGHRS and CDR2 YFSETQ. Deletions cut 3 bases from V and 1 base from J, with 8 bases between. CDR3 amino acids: CASSWDISYEQYL. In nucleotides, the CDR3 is TGCGCCAGCAGCTGGGACATATCCTACGAGCAGTACCTC.

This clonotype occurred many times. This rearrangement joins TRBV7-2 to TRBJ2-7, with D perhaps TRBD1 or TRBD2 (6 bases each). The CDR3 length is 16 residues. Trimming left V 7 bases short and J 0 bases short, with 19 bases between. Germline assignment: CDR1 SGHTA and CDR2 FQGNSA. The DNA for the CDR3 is TGTGCCAGCAACTCAAGGGGGGCCTCCTCCTCCTACGAGCAGTACTTC. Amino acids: CASNSRGASSSYEQYF.

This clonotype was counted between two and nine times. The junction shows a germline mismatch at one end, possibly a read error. This chain's CDR3 is CACSSWDREFSYEQYF. The DNA for the CDR3 is TGTGCCTGCAGCTCCTGGGACAGGGAATTCTCCTACGAGCAGTACTTC. The V and J genes are TRBV7-9 and TRBJ2-7, with 9 bases fitting TRBD1. The V gene's germline CDR1 is SEHNR and CDR2 FQNEAQ (reference sequence). The CDR3 extends over 16 amino acids.

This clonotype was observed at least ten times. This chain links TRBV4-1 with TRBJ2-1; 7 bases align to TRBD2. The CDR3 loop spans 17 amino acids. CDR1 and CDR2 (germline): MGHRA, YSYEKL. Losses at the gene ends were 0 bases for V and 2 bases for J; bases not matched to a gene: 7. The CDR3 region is CASSQEPLAGPYNEQFF. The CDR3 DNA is TGCGCCAGCAGCCAAGAACCTTTAGCGGGCCCCTACAATGAGCAGTTCTTC.

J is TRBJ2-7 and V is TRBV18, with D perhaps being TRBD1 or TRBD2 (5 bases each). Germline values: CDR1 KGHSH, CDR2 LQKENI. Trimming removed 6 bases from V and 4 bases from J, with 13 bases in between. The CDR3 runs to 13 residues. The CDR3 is CASSPGARYEQYF. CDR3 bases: TGTGCCAGCTCCCCCGGGGCCCGATACGAGCAGTACTTC.

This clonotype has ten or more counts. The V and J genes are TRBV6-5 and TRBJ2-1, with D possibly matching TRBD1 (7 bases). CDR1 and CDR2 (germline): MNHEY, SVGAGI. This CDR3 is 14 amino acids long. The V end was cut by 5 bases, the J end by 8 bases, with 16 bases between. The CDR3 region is CASSQEGAVDEQFF. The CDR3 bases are TGTGCCAGCAGTCAGGAGGGGGCCGTAGATGAGCAGTTCTTC.

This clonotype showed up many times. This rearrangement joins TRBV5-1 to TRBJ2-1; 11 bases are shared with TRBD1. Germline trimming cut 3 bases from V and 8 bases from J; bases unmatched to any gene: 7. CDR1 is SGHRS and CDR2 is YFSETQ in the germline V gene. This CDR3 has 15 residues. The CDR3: CASSSRDRGGHEQFF. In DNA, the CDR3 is TGCGCCAGCAGCTCCCGGGACAGGGGGGGTCATGAGCAGTTCTTC.

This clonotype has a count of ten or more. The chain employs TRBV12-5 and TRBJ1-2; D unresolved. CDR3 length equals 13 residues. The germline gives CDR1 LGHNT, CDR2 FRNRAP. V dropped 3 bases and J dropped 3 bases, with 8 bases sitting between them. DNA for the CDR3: TGTGCTAGTGGTTTTGGGCAGGACTATGGCTACACCTTC. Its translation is CASGFGQDYGYTF.

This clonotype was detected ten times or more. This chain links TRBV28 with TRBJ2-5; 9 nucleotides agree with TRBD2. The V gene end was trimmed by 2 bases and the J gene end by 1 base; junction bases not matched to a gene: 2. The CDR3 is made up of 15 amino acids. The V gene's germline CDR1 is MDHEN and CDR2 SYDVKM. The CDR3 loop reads CASSLGTSFQETQYF. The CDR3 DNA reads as TGTGCCAGCAGTTTAGGGACTAGCTTCCAAGAGACCCAGTACTTC. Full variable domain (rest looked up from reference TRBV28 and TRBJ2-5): DVKVTQSSRYLVKRTGEKVFLECVQDMDHENMFWYRQDPGLGLRLIYFSYDVKMKEKGDIPEGYSVSREKKERFSLILESASTNQTSMYLCASSLGTSFQETQYFGPGTRLLVL.

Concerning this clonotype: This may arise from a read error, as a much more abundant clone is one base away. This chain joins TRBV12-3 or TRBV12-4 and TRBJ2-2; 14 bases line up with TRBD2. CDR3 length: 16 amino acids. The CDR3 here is CTSNPGLAGATGELFF. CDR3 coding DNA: TGTACCAGCAATCCGGGACTAGCGGGAGCCACCGGGGAGCTGTTTTTT.

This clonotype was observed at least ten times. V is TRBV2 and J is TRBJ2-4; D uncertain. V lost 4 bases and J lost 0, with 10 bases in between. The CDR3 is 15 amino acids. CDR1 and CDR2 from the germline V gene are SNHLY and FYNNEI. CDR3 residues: CASSAVWVAKNIQYF. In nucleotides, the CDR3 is TGTGCCAGCAGTGCCGTTTGGGTAGCCAAAAACATTCAGTACTTC. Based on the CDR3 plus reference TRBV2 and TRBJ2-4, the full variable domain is EPEVTQTPSHQVTQMGQEVILRCVPISNHLYFYWYRQILGQKVEFLVSFYNNEISEKSEIFDDQFSVERPDGSNFTLKIRSTKLEDSAMYFCASSAVWVAKNIQYFGAGTRLSVL.

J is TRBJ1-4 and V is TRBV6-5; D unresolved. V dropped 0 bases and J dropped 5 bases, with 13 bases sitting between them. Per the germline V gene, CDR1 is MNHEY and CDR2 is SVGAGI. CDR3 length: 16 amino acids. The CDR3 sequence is CASSYSIGLRNEKLFF. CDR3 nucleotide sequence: TGTGCCAGCAGTTACTCGATTGGTTTGAGGAATGAAAAACTGTTTTTT.

Written as DNA, the CDR3 is TGCGCCAGCAGCTTCGACAGCCGGAGCACAGATACGCAGTATTTT. Residues: CASSFDSRSTDTQYF. The rearrangement links TRBV5-1 to TRBJ2-3; perhaps TRBD1 as D (5 bases). Germline V CDR1 and CDR2: SGHRS, YFSETQ. The CDR3 sequence is 15 residues long. V was trimmed by 2 bases and J by 0 bases, leaving 10 bases between them.

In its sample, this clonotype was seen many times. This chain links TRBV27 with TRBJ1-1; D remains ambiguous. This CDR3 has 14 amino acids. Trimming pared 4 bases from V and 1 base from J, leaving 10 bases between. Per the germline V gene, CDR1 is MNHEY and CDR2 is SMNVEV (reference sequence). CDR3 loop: CASSYRLGNTEAFF. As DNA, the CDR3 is TGTGCCAGCAGTTACAGACTGGGGAACACTGAAGCTTTCTTT.

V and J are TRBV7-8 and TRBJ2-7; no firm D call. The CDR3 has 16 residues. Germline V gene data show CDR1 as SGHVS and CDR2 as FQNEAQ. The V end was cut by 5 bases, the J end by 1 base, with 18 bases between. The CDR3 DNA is TGTGCCAGCAGCCCATCTCCATCGTCCAGGTCCTACGAGCAGTACTTC. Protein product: CASSPSPSSRSYEQYF.

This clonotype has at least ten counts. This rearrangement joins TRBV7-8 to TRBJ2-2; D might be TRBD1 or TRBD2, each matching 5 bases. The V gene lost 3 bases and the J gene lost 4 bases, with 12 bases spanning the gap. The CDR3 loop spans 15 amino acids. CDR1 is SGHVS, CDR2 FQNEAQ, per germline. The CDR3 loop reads CASSFMGVGTGELFF. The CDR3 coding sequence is TGTGCCAGCAGCTTTATGGGGGTGGGCACCGGGGAGCTGTTTTTT.

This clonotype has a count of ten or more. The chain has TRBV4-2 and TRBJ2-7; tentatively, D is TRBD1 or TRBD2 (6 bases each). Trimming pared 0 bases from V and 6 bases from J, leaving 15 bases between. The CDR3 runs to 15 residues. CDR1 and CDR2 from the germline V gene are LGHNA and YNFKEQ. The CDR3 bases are TGTGCCAGCAGCCAAGATGGGGGGCGTCTCGGCGAGCAGTACTTC. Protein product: CASSQDGGRLGEQYF.

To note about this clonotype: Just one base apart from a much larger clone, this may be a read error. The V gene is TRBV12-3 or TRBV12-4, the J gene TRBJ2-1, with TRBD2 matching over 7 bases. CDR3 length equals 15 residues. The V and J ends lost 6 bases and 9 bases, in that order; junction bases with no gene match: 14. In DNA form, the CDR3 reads TGTGCCAGCAGACTGAAGGGACTACCGGGTGGTGAGCAGTTCTTC. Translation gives CASRLKGLPGGEQFF.

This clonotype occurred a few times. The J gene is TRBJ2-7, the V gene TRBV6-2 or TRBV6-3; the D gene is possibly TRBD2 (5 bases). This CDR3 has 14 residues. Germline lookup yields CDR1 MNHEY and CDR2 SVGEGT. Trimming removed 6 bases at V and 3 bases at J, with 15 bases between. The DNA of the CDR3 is TGTGCCAGCAGCCACTCGGCGGGTGGCTACGAGCAGTACTTC. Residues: CASSHSAGGYEQYF.

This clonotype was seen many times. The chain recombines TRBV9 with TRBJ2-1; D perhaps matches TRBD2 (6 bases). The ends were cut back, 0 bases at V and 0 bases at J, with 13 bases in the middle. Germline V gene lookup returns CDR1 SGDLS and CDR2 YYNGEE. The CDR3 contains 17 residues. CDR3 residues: CASSVGISGRSYNEQFF. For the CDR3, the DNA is TGTGCCAGCAGCGTAGGAATTAGCGGACGCTCCTACAATGAGCAGTTCTTC.

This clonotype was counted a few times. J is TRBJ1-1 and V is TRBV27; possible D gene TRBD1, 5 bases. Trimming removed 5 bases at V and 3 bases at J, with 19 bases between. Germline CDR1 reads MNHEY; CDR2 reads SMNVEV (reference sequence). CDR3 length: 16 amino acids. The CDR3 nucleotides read TGTGCCAGCAGTCCCCCCGGGGGGGGTCGTGACACTGAAGCTTTCTTT. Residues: CASSPPGGGRDTEAFF.